This T cell receptor beta chain was profiled in a study of T cells in Graves' hyperthyroidism and ophthalmopathy. Overall study context: It was at initial diagnosis, before any treatment, that peripheral blood was collected.

Ophthalmopathy patients showed a Clinical Activity Score of at least 3, NOSPECS grade of at least 4 and duration under 3 months. Amplification of TCR beta CDR3 regions was performed using RNA transcripts as template. The study used the HTBI primer set for a first-round RT-PCR of the TCR CDR3. TCRdb recomputed calls from the multiplex PCR reads with MiXCR, one row per CDR3 protein. The sample has more than 500,000 distinct CDR3 sequences, 15% to 20% seen once; the top ten hold approximately 30%. Germline values: CDR1 SQVTM, CDR2 ANQGSEA. V was shortened by 0 bases and J by 7 bases, with 3 bases between the two germline ends. The CDR3 sequence is 10 residues long.

The chain is built from TRBV29-1 and TRBJ1-1, with no clear D. This receptor was obtained from a woman aged 25 to 45 with Graves' ophthalmopathy. Sequenced: blood. CDR3 in DNA: TGCAGCGTTGAAGAAGTTGAAGCTTTCTTT. Its translation: CSVEEVEAFF.